This TCR beta chain is from a study of T cell responses to AZD1222 COVID-19 vaccine. With respect to this clone: Its antigen is as yet unknown.

General observations from the study: Reports say nearly half of spike-specific TCRs go after unmutated variant regions.

V lost 0 bases to trimming and J lost 3 bases, with 11 bases between them. The CDR3 has 15 residues. In germline, CDR1 is MNHEY, CDR2 SVGAGI. Produced via immunoSEQ multiplex PCR; TCRdb's table is partial and in-frame only. The table records about 120,000 clones, approximately 85% of them present only once. This chain joins TRBV6-5 and TRBJ1-1, with D hard to call. This TCR was recovered from an adult in good health. The input for sequencing was peripheral blood, taken on day 0 of MenACWY control vaccination. CDR3 protein: CASSYSRWRDTEAFF. CDR3 DNA: TGTGCCAGCAGTTACTCTCGGTGGAGGGACACTGAAGCTTTCTTT.